This T cell receptor (beta chain) was captured by sequencing in a study of T cell responses to AZD1222 COVID-19 vaccine. Study conclusions and caveats: Scientists sampled the repertoires only once the peak T cell response had passed.

This clone was detected once. Antigen specificity is unknown. This CDR3 comprises 14 residues. Germline V lookup: CDR1 SGHTA, CDR2 FQGNSA. Trimming removed 0 bases at V and 1 base at J, with 7 bases between. TCRdb's table, derived via immunoSEQ multiplex PCR, lists solely in-frame clones and lacks some. This table holds about 130,000 clones, 65% to 90% found once. This sequence originates from an adult in good health. Sequenced here: peripheral blood, sampled on day 0 of AZD1222 vaccination. The chain links TRBV7-2 to TRBJ2-7; D not resolved. The CDR3 protein is CASSLAHISYEQYF. The CDR3 nucleotides read TGTGCCAGCAGCTTAGCGCACATATCCTACGAGCAGTACTTC.